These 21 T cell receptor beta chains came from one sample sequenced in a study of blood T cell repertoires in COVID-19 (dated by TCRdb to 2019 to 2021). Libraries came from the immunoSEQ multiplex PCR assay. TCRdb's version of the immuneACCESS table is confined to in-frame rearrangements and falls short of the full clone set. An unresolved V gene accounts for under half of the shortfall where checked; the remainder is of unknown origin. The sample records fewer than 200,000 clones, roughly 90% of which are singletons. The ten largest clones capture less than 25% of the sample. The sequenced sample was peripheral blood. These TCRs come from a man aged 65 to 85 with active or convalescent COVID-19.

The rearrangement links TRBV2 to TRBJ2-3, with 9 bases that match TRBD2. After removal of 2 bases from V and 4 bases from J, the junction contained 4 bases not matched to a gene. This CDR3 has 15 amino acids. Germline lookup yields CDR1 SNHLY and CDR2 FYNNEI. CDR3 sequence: CASSELAGSADTQYF. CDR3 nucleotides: TGTGCCAGCAGTGAACTAGCGGGAAGCGCAGATACGCAGTATTTT.

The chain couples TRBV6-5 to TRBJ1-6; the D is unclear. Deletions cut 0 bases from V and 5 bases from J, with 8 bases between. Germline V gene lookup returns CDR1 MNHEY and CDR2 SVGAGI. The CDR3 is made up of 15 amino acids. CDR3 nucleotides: TGTGCCAGCAGTTACTCGGGCCGCAATAATTCACCCCTCCACTTT. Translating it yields CASSYSGRNNSPLHF.

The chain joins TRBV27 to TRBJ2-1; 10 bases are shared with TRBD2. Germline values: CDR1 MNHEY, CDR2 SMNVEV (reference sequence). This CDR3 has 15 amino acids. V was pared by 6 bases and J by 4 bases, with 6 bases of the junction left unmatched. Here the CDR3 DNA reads TGTGCCAGCAGCCCCCAGGGACTAGCGTACAATGAGCAGTTCTTC. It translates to CASSPQGLAYNEQFF.

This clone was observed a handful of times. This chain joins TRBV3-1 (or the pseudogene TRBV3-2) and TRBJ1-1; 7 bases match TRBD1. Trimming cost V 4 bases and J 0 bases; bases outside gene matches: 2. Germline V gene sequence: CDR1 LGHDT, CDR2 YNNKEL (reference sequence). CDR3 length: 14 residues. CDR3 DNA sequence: TGTGCCAGCAGCCGACAGGGACTGAACACTGAAGCTTTCTTT. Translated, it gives CASSRQGLNTEAFF.

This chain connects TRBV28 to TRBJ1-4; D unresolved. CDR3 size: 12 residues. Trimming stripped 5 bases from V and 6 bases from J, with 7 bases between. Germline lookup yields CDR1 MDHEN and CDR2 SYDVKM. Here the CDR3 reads CASSVIYEKLFF. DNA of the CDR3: TGTGCCAGCAGTGTTATATATGAAAAACTGTTTTTT.

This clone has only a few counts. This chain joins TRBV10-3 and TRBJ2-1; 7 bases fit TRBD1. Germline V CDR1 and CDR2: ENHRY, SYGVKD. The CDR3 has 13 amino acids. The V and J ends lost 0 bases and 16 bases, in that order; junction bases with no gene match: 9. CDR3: CAISESMPGQPFF. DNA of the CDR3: TGTGCCATCAGTGAGTCAATGCCGGGACAGCCTTTCTTC.

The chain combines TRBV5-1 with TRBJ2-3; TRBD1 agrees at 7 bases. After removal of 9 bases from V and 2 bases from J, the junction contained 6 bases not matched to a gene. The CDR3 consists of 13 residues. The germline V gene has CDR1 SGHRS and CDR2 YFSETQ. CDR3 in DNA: TGCGCCACCATGGGACAGTCCACAGATACGCAGTATTTT. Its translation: CATMGQSTDTQYF.

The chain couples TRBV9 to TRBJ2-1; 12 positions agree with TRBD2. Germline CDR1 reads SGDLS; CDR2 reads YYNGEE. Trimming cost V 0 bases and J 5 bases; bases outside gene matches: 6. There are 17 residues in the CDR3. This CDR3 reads CASSVGTSGRNDNEQFF. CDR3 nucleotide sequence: TGTGCCAGCAGCGTAGGTACTAGCGGGAGGAACGACAATGAGCAGTTCTTC.

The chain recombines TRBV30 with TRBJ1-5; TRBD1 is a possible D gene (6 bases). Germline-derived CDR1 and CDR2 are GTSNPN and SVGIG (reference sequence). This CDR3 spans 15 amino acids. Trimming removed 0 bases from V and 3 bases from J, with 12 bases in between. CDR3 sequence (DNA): TGTGCCTGGAGTGTATCAGGGGTCCACAATCAGCCCCAGCATTTT. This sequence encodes CAWSVSGVHNQPQHF.

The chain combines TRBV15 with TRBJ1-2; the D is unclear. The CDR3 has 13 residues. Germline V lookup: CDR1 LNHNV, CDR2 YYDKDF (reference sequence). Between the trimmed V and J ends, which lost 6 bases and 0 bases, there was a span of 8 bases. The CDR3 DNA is TGTGCCACCAGTTTGGGAGCTAACTATGGCTACACCTTC. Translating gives CATSLGANYGYTF.

DNA for the CDR3: TGCGCCAGCAGTGATACCTCGGCAGGGGTGCCCGGAGCTTTCTTT. Its translation: CASSDTSAGVPGAFF. The J gene is TRBJ1-1, the V gene TRBV10-1; possible D gene TRBD1, 6 bases. V was trimmed by 3 bases and J by 10 bases, leaving 21 bases between them. The CDR3 is 15 amino acids. The germline V gene encodes CDR1 WNHNN and CDR2 SYGVQD (reference sequence).

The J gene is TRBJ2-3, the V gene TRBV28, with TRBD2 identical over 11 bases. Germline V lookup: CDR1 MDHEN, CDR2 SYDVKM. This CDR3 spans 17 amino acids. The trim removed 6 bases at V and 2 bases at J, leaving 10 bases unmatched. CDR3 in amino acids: CASSPYSGRADTDTQYF. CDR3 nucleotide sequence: TGTGCCAGCAGCCCCTATAGCGGGAGGGCCGACACAGATACGCAGTATTTT.

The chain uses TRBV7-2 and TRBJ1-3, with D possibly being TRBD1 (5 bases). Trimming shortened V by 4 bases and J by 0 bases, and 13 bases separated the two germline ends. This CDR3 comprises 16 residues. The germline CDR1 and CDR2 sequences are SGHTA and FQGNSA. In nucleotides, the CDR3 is TGTGCCAGCAGCTATCCACTCAGGGACTCTGGAAACACCATATATTTT. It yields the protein CASSYPLRDSGNTIYF.

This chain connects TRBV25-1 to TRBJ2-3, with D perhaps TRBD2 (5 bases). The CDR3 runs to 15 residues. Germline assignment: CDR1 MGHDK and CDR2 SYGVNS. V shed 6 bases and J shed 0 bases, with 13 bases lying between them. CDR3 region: CASRGAEASTDTQYF. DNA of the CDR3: TGTGCCAGCAGGGGAGCAGAAGCTAGCACAGATACGCAGTATTTT.

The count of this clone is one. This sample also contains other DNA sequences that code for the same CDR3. CDR3 amino acids: CASSLPGSETQYF. CDR3 nucleotides: TGTGCCAGCAGTTTACCGGGATCTGAGACCCAGTACTTC. The chain is built from TRBV28 and TRBJ2-5; D may be TRBD2 (5 bases). The CDR3 totals 13 residues. CDR1 is MDHEN and CDR2 is SYDVKM in the germline V gene. V was pared by 2 bases and J by 5 bases, with 9 bases between.

CDR3 in amino acids: CSASFVVEQPQHF. The CDR3 nucleotides are TGCAGTGCTAGTTTCGTGGTGGAGCAGCCCCAGCATTTT. The rearrangement joins TRBV20-1 to TRBJ1-5; D is uncertain. The germline V gene has CDR1 DFQATT and CDR2 SNEGSKA (reference sequence). Trimming stripped 3 bases from V and 7 bases from J, with 13 bases between. CDR3 length: 13 residues.

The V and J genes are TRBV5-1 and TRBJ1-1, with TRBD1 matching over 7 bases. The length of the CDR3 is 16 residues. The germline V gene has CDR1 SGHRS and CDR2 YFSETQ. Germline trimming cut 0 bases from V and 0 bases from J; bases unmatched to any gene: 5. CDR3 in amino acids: CASSLEGGHVNTEAFF. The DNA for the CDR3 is TGCGCCAGCAGCTTGGAAGGGGGCCATGTGAACACTGAAGCTTTCTTT.

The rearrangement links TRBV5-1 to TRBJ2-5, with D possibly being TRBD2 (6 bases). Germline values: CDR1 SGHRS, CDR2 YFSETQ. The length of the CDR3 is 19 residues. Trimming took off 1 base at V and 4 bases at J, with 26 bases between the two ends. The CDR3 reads CASSLYRRAGSYEGETQYF. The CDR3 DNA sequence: TGCGCCAGCAGCTTGTATCGACGGGCCGGGAGTTACGAAGGAGAGACCCAGTACTTC.

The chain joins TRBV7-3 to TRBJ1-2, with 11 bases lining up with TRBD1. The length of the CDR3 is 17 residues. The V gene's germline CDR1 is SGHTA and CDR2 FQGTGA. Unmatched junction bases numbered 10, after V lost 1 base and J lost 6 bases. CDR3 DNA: TGTGCCAGCAGCTTAATGGGGACAGGGGGTCCCAAAGATGGCTACACCTTC. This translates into CASSLMGTGGPKDGYTF.

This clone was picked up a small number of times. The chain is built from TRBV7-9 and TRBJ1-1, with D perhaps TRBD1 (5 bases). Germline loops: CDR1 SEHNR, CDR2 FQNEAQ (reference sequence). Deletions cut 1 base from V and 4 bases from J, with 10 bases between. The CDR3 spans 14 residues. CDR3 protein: CASSLVLGPTEAFF. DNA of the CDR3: TGTGCCAGCAGCTTAGTTCTGGGGCCCACTGAAGCTTTCTTT.

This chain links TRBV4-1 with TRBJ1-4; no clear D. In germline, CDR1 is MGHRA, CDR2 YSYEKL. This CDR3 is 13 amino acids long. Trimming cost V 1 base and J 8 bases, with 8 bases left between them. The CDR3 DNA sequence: TGCGCCAGCAGCCAAGGACTCCTCGAAAAACTGTTTTTT. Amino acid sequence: CASSQGLLEKLFF.